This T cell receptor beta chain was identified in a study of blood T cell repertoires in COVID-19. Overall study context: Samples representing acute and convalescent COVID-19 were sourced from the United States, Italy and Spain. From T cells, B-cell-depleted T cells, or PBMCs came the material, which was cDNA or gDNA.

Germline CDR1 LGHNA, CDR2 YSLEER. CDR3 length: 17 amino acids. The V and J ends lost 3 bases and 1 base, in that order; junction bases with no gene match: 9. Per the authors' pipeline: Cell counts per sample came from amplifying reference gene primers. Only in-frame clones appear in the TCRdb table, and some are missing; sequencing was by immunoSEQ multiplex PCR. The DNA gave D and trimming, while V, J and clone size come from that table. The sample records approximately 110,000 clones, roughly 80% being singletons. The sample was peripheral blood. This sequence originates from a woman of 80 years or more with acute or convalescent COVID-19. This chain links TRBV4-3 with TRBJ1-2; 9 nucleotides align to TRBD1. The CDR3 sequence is CASSQTPGTGYNYGYTF. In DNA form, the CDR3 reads TGCGCCAGCAGCCAGACTCCCGGGACAGGGTATAACTATGGCTACACCTTC.